The 3 T cell receptor beta chains below come from one sample, sequenced in a study of blood T cell repertoires in COVID-19. TCRdb's table, derived via immunoSEQ multiplex PCR, lists solely in-frame clones and lacks some. The sample consists of about 220,000 clones, 65% to 85% of them appearing once. The specimen sequenced was peripheral blood. Receptor source: a human donor in a cohort sampled during active COVID-19.

The CDR3 is CASSVSGRGGGELFF. The CDR3 nucleotides read TGTGCCAGCAGCGTTAGCGGGAGAGGCGGCGGGGAGCTGTTTTTT. The chain links TRBV9 to TRBJ2-2; 9 nucleotides line up with TRBD2. This CDR3 comprises 15 residues. Germline V gene data show CDR1 as SGDLS and CDR2 as YYNGEE. With 2 bases clipped from V and 7 bases from J, the junction kept 6 bases outside the gene matches.

V gene TRBV11-2 combines with J gene TRBJ2-3; 8 bases are a match to TRBD2. CDR3 length equals 16 residues. V was pared by 0 bases and J by 6 bases, with 8 bases of the junction left unmatched. The germline V gene has CDR1 SGHAT and CDR2 FQNNGV. CDR3 DNA: TGTGCCAGCAGCTTAGAGGTAGTTAGCGGGGCGGATACGCAGTATTTT. Translation: CASSLEVVSGADTQYF. Full variable domain (rest looked up from reference TRBV11-2 and TRBJ2-3): EAGVAQSPRYKIIEKRQSVAFWCNPISGHATLYWYQQILGQGPKLLIQFQNNGVVDDSQLPKDRFSAERLKGVDSTLKIQPAKLEDSAVYLCASSLEVVSGADTQYFGPGTRLTVL.

This chain connects TRBV5-1 to TRBJ1-2; no clear D gene. Germline V gene lookup returns CDR1 SGHRS and CDR2 YFSETQ. CDR3 length: 15 amino acids. V was trimmed by 4 bases and J by 2 bases, leaving 15 bases between them. The CDR3 protein is CASSPQPARNYGYTF. As DNA, the CDR3 is TGCGCCAGCAGCCCACAGCCGGCACGGAACTATGGCTACACCTTC.